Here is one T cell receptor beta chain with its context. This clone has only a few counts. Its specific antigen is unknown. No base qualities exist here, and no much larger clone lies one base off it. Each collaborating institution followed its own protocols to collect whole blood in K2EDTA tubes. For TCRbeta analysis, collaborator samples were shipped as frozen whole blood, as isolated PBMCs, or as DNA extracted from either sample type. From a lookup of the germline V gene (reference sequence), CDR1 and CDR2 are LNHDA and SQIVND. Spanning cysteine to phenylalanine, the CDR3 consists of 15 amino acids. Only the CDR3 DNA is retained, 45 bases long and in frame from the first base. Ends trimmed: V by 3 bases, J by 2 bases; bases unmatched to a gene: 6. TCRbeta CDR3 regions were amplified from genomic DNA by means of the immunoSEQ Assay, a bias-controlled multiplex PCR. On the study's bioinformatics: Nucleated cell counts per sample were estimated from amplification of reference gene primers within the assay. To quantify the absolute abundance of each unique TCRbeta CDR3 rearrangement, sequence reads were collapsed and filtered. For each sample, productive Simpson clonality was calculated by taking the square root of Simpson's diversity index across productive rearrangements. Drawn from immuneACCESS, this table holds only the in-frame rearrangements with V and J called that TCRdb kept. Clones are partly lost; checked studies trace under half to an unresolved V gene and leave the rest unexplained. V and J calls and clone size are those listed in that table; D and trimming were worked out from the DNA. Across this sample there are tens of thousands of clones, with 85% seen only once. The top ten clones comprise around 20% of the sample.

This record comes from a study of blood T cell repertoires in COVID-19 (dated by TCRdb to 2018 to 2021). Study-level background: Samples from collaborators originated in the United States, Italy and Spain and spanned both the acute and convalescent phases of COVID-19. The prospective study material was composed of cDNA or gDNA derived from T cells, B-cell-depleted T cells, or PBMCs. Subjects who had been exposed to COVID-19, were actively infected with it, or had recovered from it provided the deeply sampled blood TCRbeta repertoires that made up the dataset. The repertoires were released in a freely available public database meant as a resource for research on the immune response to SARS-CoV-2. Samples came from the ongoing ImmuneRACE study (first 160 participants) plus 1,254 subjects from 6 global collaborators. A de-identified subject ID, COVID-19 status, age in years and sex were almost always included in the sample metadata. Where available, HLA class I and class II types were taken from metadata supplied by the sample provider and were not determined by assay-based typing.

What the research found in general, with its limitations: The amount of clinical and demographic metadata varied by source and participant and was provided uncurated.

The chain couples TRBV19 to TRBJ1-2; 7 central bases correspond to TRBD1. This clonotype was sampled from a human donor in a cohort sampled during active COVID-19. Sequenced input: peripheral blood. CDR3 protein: CASSIPGQLNYGYTF. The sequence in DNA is TGTGCCAGTAGTATTCCGGGACAGTTGAACTATGGCTACACCTTC.